Given below is one TCR beta chain in context. Seattle patients were enrolled while actively infected and followed longitudinally. These data belong to a study of blood T cell repertoires in COVID-19. Germline lookup yields CDR1 MDHEN and CDR2 SYDVKM. The CDR3 is 12 residues long. V gave up 8 bases and J gave up 7 bases, with 9 bases separating them. The table came from immunoSEQ multiplex PCR; TCRdb's copy has only in-frame clones and leaves some out. The sample lists fewer than 650,000 clones, roughly 91% seen once, with about 8.2% in the top ten. The sequenced sample consisted of peripheral blood. This sequence was found in a woman aged 45-65 years with COVID-19, enrolled during active disease. The chain recombines TRBV28 with TRBJ1-6; tentatively, D is TRBD1 (6 bases). CDR3 protein: CASWGGNSPLHF. DNA of the CDR3: TGTGCCAGCTGGGGGGGCAATTCACCCCTCCACTTT.